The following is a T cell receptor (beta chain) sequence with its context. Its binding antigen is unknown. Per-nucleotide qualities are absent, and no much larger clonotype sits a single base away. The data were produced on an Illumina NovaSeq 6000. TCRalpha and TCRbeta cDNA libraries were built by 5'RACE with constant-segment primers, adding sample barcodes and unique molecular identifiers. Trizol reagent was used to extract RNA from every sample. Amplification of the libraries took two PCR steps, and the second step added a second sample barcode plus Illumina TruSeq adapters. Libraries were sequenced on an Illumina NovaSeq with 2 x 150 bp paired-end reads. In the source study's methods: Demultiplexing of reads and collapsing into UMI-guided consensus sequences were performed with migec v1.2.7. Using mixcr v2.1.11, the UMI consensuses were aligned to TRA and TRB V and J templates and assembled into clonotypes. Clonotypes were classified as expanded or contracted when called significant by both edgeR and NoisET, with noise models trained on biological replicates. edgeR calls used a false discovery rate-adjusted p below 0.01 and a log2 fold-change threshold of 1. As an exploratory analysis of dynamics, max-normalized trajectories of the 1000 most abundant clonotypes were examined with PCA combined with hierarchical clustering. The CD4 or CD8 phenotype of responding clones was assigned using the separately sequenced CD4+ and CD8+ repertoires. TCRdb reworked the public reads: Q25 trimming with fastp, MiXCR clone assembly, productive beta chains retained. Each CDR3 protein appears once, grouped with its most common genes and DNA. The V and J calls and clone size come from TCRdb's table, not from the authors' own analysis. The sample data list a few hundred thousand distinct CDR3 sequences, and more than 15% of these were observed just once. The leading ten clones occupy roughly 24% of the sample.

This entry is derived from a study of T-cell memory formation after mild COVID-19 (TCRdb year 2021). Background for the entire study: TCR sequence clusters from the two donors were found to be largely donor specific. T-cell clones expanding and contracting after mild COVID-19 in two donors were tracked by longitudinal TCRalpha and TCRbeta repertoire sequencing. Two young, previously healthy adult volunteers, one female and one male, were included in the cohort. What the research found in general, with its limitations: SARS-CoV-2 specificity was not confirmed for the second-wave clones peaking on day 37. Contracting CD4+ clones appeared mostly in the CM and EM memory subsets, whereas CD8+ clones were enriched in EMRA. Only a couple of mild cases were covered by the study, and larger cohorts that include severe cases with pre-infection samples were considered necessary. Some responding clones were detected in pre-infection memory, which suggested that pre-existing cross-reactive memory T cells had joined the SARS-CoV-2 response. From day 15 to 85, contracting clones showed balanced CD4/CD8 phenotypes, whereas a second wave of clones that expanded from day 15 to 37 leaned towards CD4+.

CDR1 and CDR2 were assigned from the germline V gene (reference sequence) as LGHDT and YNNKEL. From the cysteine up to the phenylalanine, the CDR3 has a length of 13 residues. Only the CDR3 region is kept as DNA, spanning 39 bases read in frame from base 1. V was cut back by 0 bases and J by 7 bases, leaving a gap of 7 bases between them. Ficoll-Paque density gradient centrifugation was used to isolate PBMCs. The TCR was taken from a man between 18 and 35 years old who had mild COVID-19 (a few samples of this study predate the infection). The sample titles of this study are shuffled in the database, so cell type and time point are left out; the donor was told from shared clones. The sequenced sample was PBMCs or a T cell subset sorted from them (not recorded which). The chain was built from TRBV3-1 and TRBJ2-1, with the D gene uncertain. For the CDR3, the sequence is CASSQDNGNEQFF. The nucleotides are TGTGCCAGCAGCCAAGATAACGGAAATGAGCAGTTCTTC.